One sample yielded the 12 T cell receptor beta chains listed below, sequenced in a study of response to subunit inactivated influenza vaccine. One entry per CDR3 protein, called by TCRdb with MiXCR from the RT-PCR reads. This sample has hundreds of thousands of distinct CDR3 sequences, with 14% found just once. Sequencing used PBMCs from blood, obtained 14 to 15 days before vaccination. Receptors were obtained from a man aged 45-65 years who received an inactivated influenza vaccine.

Details on this clonotype: A read error is possible here, since a much larger clone lies one base away. The V call is TRBV27, the J call TRBJ2-2; D unclear. V was pared by 4 bases and J by 6 bases, with 6 bases between. The CDR3 sequence is 12 residues long. In germline, CDR1 is MNHEY, CDR2 SMNVEV (reference sequence). The CDR3 is CASSYTAGELFF. CDR3 coding DNA: TGTGCCAGCAGTTACACAGCCGGGGAGCTGTTTTTT.

This clonotype was counted a few times. The rearrangement links TRBV15 to TRBJ2-7, with TRBD1 matching 8 bases. The ends lost 5 bases at V and 2 bases at J; junction bases unmatched: 11. The CDR3 is made up of 16 amino acids. Germline V gene data show CDR1 as LNHNV and CDR2 as YYDKDF (reference sequence). The CDR3 nucleotides read TGTGCCACCAGCGGATGGGGACAGGTACCGACCTACGAGCAGTACTTC. This sequence encodes CATSGWGQVPTYEQYF.

The chain combines TRBV21-1 with TRBJ1-1. TRBV21-1 is classified as a pseudogene. The CDR3 sequence is 15 residues long. The CDR3 nucleotides read TGTGCCAGCAGCAAGGAGAAACGGCTGAATTTGAAGCTTATCTTT. Translation gives CASSKEKRLNLKLIF.

This chain uses TRBV28 with TRBJ1-6, with D perhaps matching TRBD1 (5 bases). Germline loops: CDR1 MDHEN, CDR2 SYDVKM. The CDR3 has 14 residues. V lost 1 base to trimming and J lost 17 bases, with 18 bases between them. The CDR3 here is CASSLSGIAYSVHF. The CDR3 nucleotides read TGTGCCAGCAGTTTATCAGGGATCGCCTATTCGGTCCACTTT.

This chain connects TRBV20-1 to TRBJ2-3; possibly TRBD1 or TRBD2 for D (6 bases each). Looked up from germline, CDR1 is DFQATT and CDR2 is SNEGSKA (reference sequence). The CDR3 is 15 residues long. The V end was cut by 6 bases, the J end by 3 bases, with 19 bases between. In DNA, the CDR3 is TGCAGTGCCGGGCCGGTCACAGGGAGGACAGATACGCAGTATTTT. Translating it yields CSAGPVTGRTDTQYF.

This clonotype was detected ten times or more. The rearrangement uses TRBV6-5 and TRBJ2-5; 7 bases are shared with TRBD2. The CDR3 consists of 12 residues. Per germline, CDR1 MNHEY and CDR2 SVGAGI. Trimming took 6 bases from V and 7 from J; bases not matched to a gene: 5. The CDR3 DNA sequence: TGTGCCAGCAGGATAGCGGGTGGGACCCAGTACTTC. Protein: CASRIAGGTQYF.

The gene calls are TRBV12-3 or TRBV12-4 and TRBJ2-4, with 12 bases that match TRBD1. The trim removed 6 bases at V and 3 bases at J, leaving 15 bases unmatched. The CDR3 runs to 19 residues. The chain's CDR3 is CASRYFRDRGRVDKNIQYF. CDR3 in DNA: TGTGCCAGCAGGTATTTCCGGGACAGGGGGCGCGTGGACAAAAACATTCAGTACTTC.

This clonotype was detected a few times. The chain combines TRBV7-9 with TRBJ1-4; 7 bases are a match to TRBD1. The V gene's germline CDR1 is SEHNR and CDR2 FQNEAQ (reference sequence). After removal of 4 bases from V and 6 bases from J, the junction contained 8 bases not matched to a gene. CDR3 length: 15 amino acids. The CDR3 reads CASSSRRGGDEKLFF. CDR3 nucleotide sequence: TGTGCCAGCAGCTCCCGCAGGGGGGGGGATGAAAAACTGTTTTTT.

The chain combines TRBV9 with TRBJ2-5; 15 bases match TRBD2. The CDR3 length is 15 residues. Germline lookup yields CDR1 SGDLS and CDR2 YYNGEE. Trimming cost V 3 bases and J 5 bases; bases outside gene matches: 2. DNA of the CDR3: TGTGCCAGCAGCGCTGGGACTAGCGGGGGGGAGACCCAGTACTTC. It encodes CASSAGTSGGETQYF.

This clonotype was detected only a few times. The gene calls are TRBV7-2 and TRBJ1-4; D not certain. The CDR3 spans 15 residues. Deletions cut 2 bases from V and 0 bases from J, with 7 bases between. CDR1 SGHTA and CDR2 FQGNSA come from the germline V gene. CDR3 nucleotide sequence: TGTGCCAGCAGCTTATTCGGCCCAACTAATGAAAAACTGTTTTTT. Translating it yields CASSLFGPTNEKLFF.

The chain carries TRBV4-3 and TRBJ2-3; the match to TRBD2 covers 14 bases. This CDR3 region has 16 residues. V shed 3 bases, J shed 6 bases, and the junction held 5 bases outside the gene matches. CDR1 and CDR2 (germline): LGHNA, YSLEER. The CDR3 loop reads CASSQATSGRGDTQYF. The CDR3 nucleotides are TGCGCCAGCAGCCAGGCGACTAGCGGGAGGGGTGATACGCAGTATTTT.

The chain is built from TRBV3-1 and TRBJ2-1; D unclear. Trimming stripped 1 base from V and 9 bases from J, with 7 bases between. The CDR3 runs to 12 residues. Germline CDR1 LGHDT, CDR2 YNNKEL (reference sequence). CDR3 nucleotides: TGTGCCAGCAGCCAAGCAATAGGTGAGCAGTTCTTC. Encoded protein: CASSQAIGEQFF.